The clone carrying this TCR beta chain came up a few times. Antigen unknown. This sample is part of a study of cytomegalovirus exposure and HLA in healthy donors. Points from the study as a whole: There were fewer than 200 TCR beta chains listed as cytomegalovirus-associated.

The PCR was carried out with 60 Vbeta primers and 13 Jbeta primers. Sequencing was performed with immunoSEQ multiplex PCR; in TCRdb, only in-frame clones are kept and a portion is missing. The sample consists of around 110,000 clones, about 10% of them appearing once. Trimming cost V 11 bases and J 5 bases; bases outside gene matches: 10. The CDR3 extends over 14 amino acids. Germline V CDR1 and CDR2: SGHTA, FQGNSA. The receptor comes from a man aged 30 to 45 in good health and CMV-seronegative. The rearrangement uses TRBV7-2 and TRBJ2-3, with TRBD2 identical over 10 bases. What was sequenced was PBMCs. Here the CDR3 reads CAGRSGGAGDTQYF. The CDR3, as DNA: TGTGCCGGAAGAAGCGGGGGGGCGGGAGATACGCAGTATTTT.